This TCR beta chain originates from a study of blood T cells in healthy people across ages. Combining a sample-barcoded 5' primer with a J-beta primer mix, a second PCR ran for about 7 to 11 cycles. MiXCR, run by TCRdb on the 5' RACE reads, gives a single entry per CDR3 protein. The repertoire holds about 780,000 distinct CDR3 sequences, with roughly 46% as singletons. Germline assignment: CDR1 SGHTA and CDR2 FQGTGA. This CDR3 contains 14 residues. Trimming pared 2 bases from V and 13 bases from J, leaving 18 bases between. The TCR was taken from an older man in good health. Sequenced material: blood. This chain uses TRBV7-3 with TRBJ2-1; D unresolved. The CDR3 bases are TGTGCCAGCAGCTTAGCTTCGAACTCGGAGACCCAGTTCTTC. Amino acids: CASSLASNSETQFF.